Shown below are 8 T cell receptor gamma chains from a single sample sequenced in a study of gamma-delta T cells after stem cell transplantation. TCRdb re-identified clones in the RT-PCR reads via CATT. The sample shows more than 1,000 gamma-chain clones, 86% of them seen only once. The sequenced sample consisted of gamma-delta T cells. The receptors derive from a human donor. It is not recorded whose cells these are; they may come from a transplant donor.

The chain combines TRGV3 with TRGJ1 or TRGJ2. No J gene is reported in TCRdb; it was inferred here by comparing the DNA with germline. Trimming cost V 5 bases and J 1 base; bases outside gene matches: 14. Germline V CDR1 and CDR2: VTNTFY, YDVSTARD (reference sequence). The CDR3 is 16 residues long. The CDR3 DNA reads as TGTGCCACCTGGGCCTTACCAGGGCCAAATTATTATAAGAAACTCTTT. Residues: CATWALPGPNYYKKLF.

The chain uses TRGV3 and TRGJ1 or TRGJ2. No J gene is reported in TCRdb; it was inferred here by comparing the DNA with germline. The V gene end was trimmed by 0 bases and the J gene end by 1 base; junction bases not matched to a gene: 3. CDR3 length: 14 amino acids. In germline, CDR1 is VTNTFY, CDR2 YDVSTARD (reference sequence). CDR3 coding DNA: TGTGCCACCTGGGACAGGCTCAATTATTATAAGAAACTCTTT. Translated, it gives CATWDRLNYYKKLF.

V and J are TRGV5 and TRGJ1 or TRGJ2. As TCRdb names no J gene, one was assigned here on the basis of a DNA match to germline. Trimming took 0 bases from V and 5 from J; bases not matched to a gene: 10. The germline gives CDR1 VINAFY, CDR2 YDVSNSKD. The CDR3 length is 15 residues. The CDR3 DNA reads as TGTGCCACCTGGGACAGGCCAATCACGGATTATAAGAAACTCTTT. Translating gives CATWDRPITDYKKLF.

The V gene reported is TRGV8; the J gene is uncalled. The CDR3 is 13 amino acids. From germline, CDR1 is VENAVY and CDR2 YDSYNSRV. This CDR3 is CATWDPLHYKKLF. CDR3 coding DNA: TGTGCCACCTGGGATCCATTACATTATAAGAAACTATTT.

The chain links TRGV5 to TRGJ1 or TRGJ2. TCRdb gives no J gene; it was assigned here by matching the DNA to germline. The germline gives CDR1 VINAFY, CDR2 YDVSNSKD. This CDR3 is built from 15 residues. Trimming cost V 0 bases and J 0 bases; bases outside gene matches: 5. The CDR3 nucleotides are TGTGCCACCTGGGACAGGCTCGGGAATTATTATAAGAAACTCTTT. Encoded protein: CATWDRLGNYYKKLF.

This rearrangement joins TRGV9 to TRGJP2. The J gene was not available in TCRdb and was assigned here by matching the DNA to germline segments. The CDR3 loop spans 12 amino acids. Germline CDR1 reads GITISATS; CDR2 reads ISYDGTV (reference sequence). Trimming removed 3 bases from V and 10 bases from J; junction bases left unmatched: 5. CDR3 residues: CALWESGWIKTF. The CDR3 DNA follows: TGTGCCTTGTGGGAGTCGGGTTGGATCAAGACGTTT.

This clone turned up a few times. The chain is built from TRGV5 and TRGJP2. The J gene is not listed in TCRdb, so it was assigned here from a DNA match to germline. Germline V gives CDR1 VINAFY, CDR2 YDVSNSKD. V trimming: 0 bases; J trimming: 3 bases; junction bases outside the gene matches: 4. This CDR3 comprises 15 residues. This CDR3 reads CATWDRRGSDWIKTF. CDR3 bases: TGTGCCACCTGGGACAGGCGGGGTAGTGATTGGATCAAGACGTTT.

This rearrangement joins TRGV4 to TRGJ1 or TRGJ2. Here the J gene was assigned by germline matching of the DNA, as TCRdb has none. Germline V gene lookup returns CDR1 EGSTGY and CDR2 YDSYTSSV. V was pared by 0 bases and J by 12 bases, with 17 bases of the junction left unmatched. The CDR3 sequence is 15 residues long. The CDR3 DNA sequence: TGTGCCACCTGGGATGGGCCTAGTTCCGGTATCGGGAAACTCTTT. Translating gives CATWDGPSSGIGKLF.